This T cell receptor beta chain was found in a study of blood T cell repertoires in COVID-19. Background on the study: The United States, Italy and Spain supplied acute and convalescent COVID-19 samples. T cells, B-cell-depleted T cells, or PBMCs provided the cDNA or gDNA that served as material.

CDR3 length equals 13 residues. The V segment lost 3 bases and the J segment 4 bases; nucleotides outside the gene matches: 3. The V gene's germline CDR1 is MGHDK and CDR2 SYGVNS. Authors' processing steps: Scientists estimated how many nucleated cells there were by amplifying reference gene primers. Assay: immunoSEQ multiplex PCR; the TCRdb copy retains only in-frame clones and omits some. V and J calls plus clone size are reproduced from that table; the DNA served to infer D and trimming. The sample has over 100,000 clones, about four fifths seen once. Sequencing was carried out using peripheral blood. The V call is TRBV25-1, the J call TRBJ2-7; 7 bases align to TRBD1. The clonotype comes from a human donor in a cohort sampled during active COVID-19. CDR3 DNA sequence: TGTGCCAGCAGTGACCCAGGGGGATACGAGCAGTACTTC. Translated: CASSDPGGYEQYF.